A single T cell receptor (beta chain) is shown here with its context. By its share of the sample, this clone is large (0.1 to 1%). What antigen it recognizes has not been identified. One base away there is no much larger clone; base qualities are not given. To be included, a participant needed at least one PBMC sample from before ART initiation plus at least two post-ART samples. All participants with HIV were treated in the United States of America. Before DNA extraction, cryopreserved samples of roughly 1-10 million PBMC were thawed and washed. At the time of the earliest PBMC sample, participants with HIV were aged between roughly 20 and 55 years. PBMC samples were contributed by each participant from 1-4 timepoints before ART initiation and 2-8 timepoints after ART initiation, with a median of 7 samples. For every participant, serial HIV viral load, CD4+ T-cell count, ART history and demographic data were obtained. Using a Qiagen kit on a QIAcube, genomic DNA was extracted from unsorted PBMC, with samples processed in batches of 12.

These data belong to a study of long-term antiretroviral therapy in people with HIV (dated by TCRdb to between 2021 and 2024). A note on the overall study: Collection of the earliest samples took place about a decade ahead of the 2015 WHO recommendation for immediate ART, at a time when ART was typically delayed until CD4 counts fell. From a few dozen adults with confirmed HIV infection, the cohort provided roughly 200 cryopreserved PBMC samples, gathered serially across a mean of about six years (range 1-12). No cross-contamination during QIAcube processing turned up in test extractions that ran a monoclonal T-cell line alongside 25 to 35 polyclonal samples. Of the approximately 30 participants with HIV, roughly 10 were female. A retrospective serial study tested whether ART initiation and durable HIV suppression were associated with changes in peripheral blood TRB repertoire composition and diversity. What the work shows at the level of the full study, not this receptor alone: The samples span the years 2004 to 2017, and the ART regimens used at that time may not be as effective as current regimens. CDR3 length ranges in HIV repertoires were narrower than in controls, and network structure suggested an antigen-experienced repertoire with only a slight naive shift after ART. Unsorted PBMC were profiled instead of sorted CD4+ and CD8+ T cells because pre-ART samples had limited cell numbers. Because PBMC availability was limited, only the TCR beta chain was sequenced, with no alpha chain pairing. ART initiation was associated with a significant increase in TRB diversity, but diversity stayed significantly below transplant donor controls even after long-term ART. Expanded TRB clones identified before ART initiation dominated the repertoire at all time points, although this dominance fluctuated and declined in many PLHIV after ART. Inferences about post-ART repertoire changes are limited because no data were available on ART adherence, viral resistance or therapy changes.

The immunoSEQ hsTCRB v3.0 assay was used at survey level resolution to sequence the TRB variable region. TRB sequencing targeted a depth of about 40,000-55,000 T-cell genomes per sample. TRB libraries were pooled and sequenced on an Illumina MiSeq using a v3 150-cycle kit. Per the authors' processing: Analysis of repertoires was carried out in R inside a reproducible Nextflow workflow spanning QC, data transformation and analysis. LymphoSeq2, an R package for exploring AIRR-Seq data, was used to implement custom analyses. A few samples that yielded fewer than 5000 total TRB sequences were excluded, so that fewer than 200 HIV repertoires were analyzed. Among the 180 or so HIV repertoires that were kept, roughly 58 were collected before ART initiation and 120 to 140 were collected after ART initiation. Each repertoire was downsampled to 5000 TRB nucleotide sequences, and summary statistics were averaged across 100 downsampling iterations. The analysis kept only TRB sequences whose CDR3 regions were at least seven amino acids long. Diversity was measured with a Shannon entropy-derived clonality score and the Gini coefficient. In the repertoire networks, any two of the top 5000 CDR3 amino acid sequences were connected whenever the two sequences differed by an edit distance of one. GLIPH2 predicted antigen specificity groups and MHC restriction for TRB CDR3 amino acid sequences. To flag known associations with CMV, EBV, HIV or tissue antigens, CDR3 amino acid sequences were compared against VDJdb and McPAS-TCR. Pre-ART, post-ART and control groups were compared with Wilcoxon signed-rank tests and Holm-Bonferroni correction. TCRdb took this table from immuneACCESS and kept in-frame rearrangements with V and J called. Such tables lack part of the clones; where checked against another copy, unresolved V genes explain under half of the gap, and the rest is unexplained. V, J and clone size are taken as reported in that table, and D and trimming were inferred from the DNA itself. Within this sample are roughly 18,000 clones, with 80% of them counted one time only. In total, the top ten clones hold 12% to 15% of the sample.

V and J are truncated by 4 bases and 4 bases respectively, leaving an intervening sequence of 11 bases. Inclusive of the bounding cysteine and phenylalanine, the CDR3 is 14 residues long. The CDR3 DNA has 42 bases and is translated from base 1. CDR1 is given as SNHLY and CDR2 as FYNNEI, both from the germline V gene. This receptor was identified in a woman younger than 45 with HIV. In this chain, TRBV2 is recombined with TRBJ1-5; possibly the D gene is TRBD1, per 5 matching bases. Sequenced material: unsorted PBMCs, taken 2.9 years after starting antiretroviral therapy. The CDR3 reads as follows: CASSGQGSNQPQHF. The bases are TGTGCCAGCAGTGGGCAGGGCTCTAATCAGCCCCAGCATTTT.